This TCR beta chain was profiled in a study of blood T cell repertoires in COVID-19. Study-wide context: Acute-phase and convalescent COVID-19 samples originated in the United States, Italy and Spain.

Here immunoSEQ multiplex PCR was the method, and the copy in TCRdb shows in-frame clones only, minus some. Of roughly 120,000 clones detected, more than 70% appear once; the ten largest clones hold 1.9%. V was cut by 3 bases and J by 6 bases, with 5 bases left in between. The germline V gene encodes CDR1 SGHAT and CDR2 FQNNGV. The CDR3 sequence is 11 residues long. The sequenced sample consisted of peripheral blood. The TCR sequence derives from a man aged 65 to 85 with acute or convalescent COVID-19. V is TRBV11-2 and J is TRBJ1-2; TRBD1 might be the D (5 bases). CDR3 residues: CASSFRDGYTF. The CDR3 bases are TGTGCCAGCAGCTTCAGGGATGGCTACACCTTC.